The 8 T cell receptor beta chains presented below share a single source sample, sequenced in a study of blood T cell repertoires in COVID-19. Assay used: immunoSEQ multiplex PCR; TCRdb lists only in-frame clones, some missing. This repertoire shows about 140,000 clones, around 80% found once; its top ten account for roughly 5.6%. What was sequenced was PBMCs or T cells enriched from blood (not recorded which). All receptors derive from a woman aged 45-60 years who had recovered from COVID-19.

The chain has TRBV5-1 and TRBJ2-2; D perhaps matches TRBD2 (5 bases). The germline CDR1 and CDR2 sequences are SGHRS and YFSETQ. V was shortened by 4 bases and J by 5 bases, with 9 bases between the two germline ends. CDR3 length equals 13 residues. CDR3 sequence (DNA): TGCGCCAGCAGCCAGGAGGATACCGGGGAGCTGTTTTTT. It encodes CASSQEDTGELFF. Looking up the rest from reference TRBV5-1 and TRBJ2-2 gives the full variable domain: KAGVTQTPRYLIKTRGQQVTLSCSPISGHRSVSWYQQTPGQGLQFLFEYFSETQRNKGNFPGRFSGRQFSNSRSEMNVSTLELGDSALYLCASSQEDTGELFFGEGSRLTVL.

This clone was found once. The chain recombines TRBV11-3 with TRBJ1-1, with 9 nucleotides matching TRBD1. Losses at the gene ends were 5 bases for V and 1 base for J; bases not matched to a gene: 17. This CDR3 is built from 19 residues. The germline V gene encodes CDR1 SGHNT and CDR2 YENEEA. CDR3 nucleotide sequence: TGTGCCAGCAGCCCAAATACTACGGACAGGGGCGCCTCGAACACTGAAGCTTTCTTT. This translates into CASSPNTTDRGASNTEAFF.

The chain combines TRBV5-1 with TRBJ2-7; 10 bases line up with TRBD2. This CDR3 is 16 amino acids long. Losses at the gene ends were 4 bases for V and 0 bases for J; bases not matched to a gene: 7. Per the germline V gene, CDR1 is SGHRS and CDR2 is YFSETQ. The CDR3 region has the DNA TGCGCCAGCAGCCCCCAACTAGCGGGGACCTCCTACGAGCAGTACTTC. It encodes CASSPQLAGTSYEQYF.

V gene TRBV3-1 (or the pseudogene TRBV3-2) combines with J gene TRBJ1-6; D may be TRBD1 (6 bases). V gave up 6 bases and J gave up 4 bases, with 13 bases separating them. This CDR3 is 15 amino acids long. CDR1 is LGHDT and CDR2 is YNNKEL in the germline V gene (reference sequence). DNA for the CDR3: TGTGCCAGCAGGGGTCAGGGACAATATAATTCACCCCTCCACTTT. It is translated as CASRGQGQYNSPLHF.

The DNA of the CDR3 is TGTGCCAGCAAGGACAGGAGATATAGCAATCAGCCCCAGCATTTT. It codes for CASKDRRYSNQPQHF. The gene calls are TRBV28 and TRBJ1-5; 7 bases are shared with TRBD1. The CDR3 sequence is 15 residues long. J lost 0 bases, V lost 7 bases, and 6 bases had no gene match. Germline V CDR1 and CDR2: MDHEN, SYDVKM. The whole variable domain, remainder taken from reference TRBV28 and TRBJ1-5, is DVKVTQSSRYLVKRTGEKVFLECVQDMDHENMFWYRQDPGLGLRLIYFSYDVKMKEKGDIPEGYSVSREKKERFSLILESASTNQTSMYLCASKDRRYSNQPQHFGDGTRLSIL.

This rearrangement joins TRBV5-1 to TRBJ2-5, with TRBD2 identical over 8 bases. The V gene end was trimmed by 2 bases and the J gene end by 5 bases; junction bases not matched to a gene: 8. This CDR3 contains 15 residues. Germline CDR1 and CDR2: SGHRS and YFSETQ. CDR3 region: CASSLTSGPRETQYF. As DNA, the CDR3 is TGCGCCAGCAGCTTAACTAGCGGACCCCGGGAGACCCAGTACTTC. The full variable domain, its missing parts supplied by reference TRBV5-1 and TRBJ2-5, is KAGVTQTPRYLIKTRGQQVTLSCSPISGHRSVSWYQQTPGQGLQFLFEYFSETQRNKGNFPGRFSGRQFSNSRSEMNVSTLELGDSALYLCASSLTSGPRETQYFGPGTRLLVL.

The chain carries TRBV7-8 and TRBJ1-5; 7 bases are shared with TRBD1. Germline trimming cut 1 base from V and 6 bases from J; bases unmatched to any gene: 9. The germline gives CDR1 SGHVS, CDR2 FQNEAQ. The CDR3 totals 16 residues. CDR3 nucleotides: TGTGCCAGCAGCTTAGTTAATAGGGGGCCCGGTCAGCCCCAGCATTTT. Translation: CASSLVNRGPGQPQHF. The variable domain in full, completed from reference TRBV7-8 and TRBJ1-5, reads GAGVSQSPRYKVAKRGQDVALRCDPISGHVSLFWYQQALGQGPEFLTYFQNEAQLDKSGLPSDRFFAERPEGSVSTLKIQRTQQEDSAVYLCASSLVNRGPGQPQHFGDGTRLSIL.

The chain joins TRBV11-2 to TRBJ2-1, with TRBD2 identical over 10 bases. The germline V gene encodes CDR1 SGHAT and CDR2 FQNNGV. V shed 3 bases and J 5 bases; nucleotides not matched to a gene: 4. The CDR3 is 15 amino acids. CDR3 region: CASSFLAGDDNEQFF. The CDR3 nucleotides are TGTGCCAGCAGCTTCCTAGCGGGGGACGACAATGAGCAGTTCTTC.